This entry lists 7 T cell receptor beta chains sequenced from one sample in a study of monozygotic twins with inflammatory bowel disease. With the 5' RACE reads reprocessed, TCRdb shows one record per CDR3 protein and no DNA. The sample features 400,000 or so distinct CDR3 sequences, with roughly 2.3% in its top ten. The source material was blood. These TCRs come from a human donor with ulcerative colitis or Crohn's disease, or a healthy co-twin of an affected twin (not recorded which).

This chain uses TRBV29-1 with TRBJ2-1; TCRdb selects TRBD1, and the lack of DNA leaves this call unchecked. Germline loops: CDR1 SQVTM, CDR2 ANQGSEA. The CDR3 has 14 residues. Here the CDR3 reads CSVDGRGKGNEQFF.

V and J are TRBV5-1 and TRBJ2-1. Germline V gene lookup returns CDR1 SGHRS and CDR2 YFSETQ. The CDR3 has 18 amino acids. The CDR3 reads CASSLGMIRPRSYNEQFF.

The CDR3 sequence is CSAVATNEKLFF. The rearrangement links TRBV20-1 to TRBJ1-4. This CDR3 has 12 amino acids. The germline V gene has CDR1 DFQATT and CDR2 SNEGSKA (reference sequence).

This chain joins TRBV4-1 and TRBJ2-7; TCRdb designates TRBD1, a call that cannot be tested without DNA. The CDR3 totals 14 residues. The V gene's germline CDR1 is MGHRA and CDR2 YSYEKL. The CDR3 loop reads CASSRGGGAYEQYF.

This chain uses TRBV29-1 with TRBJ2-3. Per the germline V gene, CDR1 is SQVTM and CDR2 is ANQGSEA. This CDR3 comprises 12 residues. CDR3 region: CSVLANTDTQYF.

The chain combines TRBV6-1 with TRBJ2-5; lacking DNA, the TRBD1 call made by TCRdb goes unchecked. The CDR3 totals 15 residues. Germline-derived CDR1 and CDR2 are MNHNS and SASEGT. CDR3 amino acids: CASRRSGGGQETLYF.

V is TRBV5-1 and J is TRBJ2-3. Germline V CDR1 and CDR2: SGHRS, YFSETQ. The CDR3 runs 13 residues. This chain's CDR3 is CASRPEGTDTQYF. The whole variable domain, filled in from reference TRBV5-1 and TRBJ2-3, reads KAGVTQTPRYLIKTRGQQVTLSCSPISGHRSVSWYQQTPGQGLQFLFEYFSETQRNKGNFPGRFSGRQFSNSRSEMNVSTLELGDSALYLCASRPEGTDTQYFGPGTRLTVL.